This TCR beta chain was profiled in a study of regulatory T cells in long-lasting Graves disease. Overall study context: Antithyroid drugs had been taken by newly diagnosed Graves' patients for under 3 months.

General study findings and limits: It was possible that the small sample size reduced accuracy.

According to the study, TCR beta libraries were built with iRepertoire HTBI primers and CDR3-region Arm-PCR. TCRdb re-derived calls from the multiplex PCR reads in MiXCR, one entry per CDR3 protein. The sample holds over 500,000 distinct CDR3 sequences, 15% to 20% seen once. The CDR3 consists of 13 residues. The germline CDR1 and CDR2 sequences are MNHNS and SASEGT. J gave up 6 bases and V 8 bases, and 7 bases lay outside the gene matches. There are many counts of this clonotype. Its antigen remains unidentified. Time point defined: newly diagnosed GD, antithyroid drugs for less than 3 months. PBMC-derived RNA was used for the TCR library. These same records also appear under a second study, on T cells in Graves' hyperthyroidism and ophthalmopathy. According to that study: Every diagnosis used clinical symptoms, serum thyroxine and TRAb, thyroid ultrasound and orbital computed tomography. Peripheral blood also featured most of the thyroid clonotypes expanded above 0.001.

The V gene is TRBV6-1, the J gene TRBJ1-5, with 7 bases identical to TRBD1. This TCR was recovered from a woman aged 25 to 39 with Graves disease. The source was peripheral blood mononuclear cells (PBMCs), collected at new diagnosis, from a patient treated with antithyroid drugs. The DNA for the CDR3 is TGTGCCAGCGGTCCGGGACAGTTTCAGCCCCAGCATTTT. Amino acids: CASGPGQFQPQHF.